This entry lists 28 T cell receptor beta chains sequenced from one sample in a study of blood T cell repertoires in COVID-19. The data were produced by immunoSEQ multiplex PCR, yet TCRdb's version contains in-frame clones alone and is incomplete. The sample lists about 200,000 clones, roughly 89% occurring once. Sequences were obtained from PBMCs or T cells enriched from blood (not recorded which). The receptors were gathered from a woman in her thirties with acute COVID-19.

J is TRBJ1-2 and V is TRBV2; 9 bases match TRBD1. Germline loops: CDR1 SNHLY, CDR2 FYNNEI. The CDR3 is made up of 18 amino acids. The junction had 10 bases not matched to a gene; V was cut back by 2 bases and J by 0 bases. CDR3 in DNA: TGTGCCAGCAGTGAAAATAGGGAGGACAGGGGTTCTAACTATGGCTACACCTTC. Amino acid sequence: CASSENREDRGSNYGYTF.

The V gene is TRBV28, the J gene TRBJ1-5, with no clear D. V was cut by 6 bases and J by 0 bases, with 9 bases left in between. CDR1 and CDR2 from the germline V gene are MDHEN and SYDVKM. The CDR3 totals 14 residues. CDR3 protein: CASRLTDSNQPQHF. DNA for the CDR3: TGTGCCAGCAGGTTGACTGATAGCAATCAGCCCCAGCATTTT.

The chain has TRBV18 and TRBJ1-1; D is ambiguous. The CDR3 covers 13 residues. Germline V gene data show CDR1 as KGHSH and CDR2 as LQKENI. The V end was cut by 5 bases, the J end by 5 bases, with 12 bases between. The CDR3 is CASSFKEGTEAFF. DNA for the CDR3: TGTGCCAGCTCATTCAAGGAGGGTACTGAAGCTTTCTTT.

J is TRBJ2-1 and V is TRBV3-1 (or the pseudogene TRBV3-2), with a tentative D call TRBD2 (5 bases). V dropped 6 bases and J dropped 9 bases, with 9 bases sitting between them. The germline CDR1 and CDR2 sequences are LGHDT and YNNKEL (reference sequence). This CDR3 has 11 residues. CDR3 DNA: TGTGCCAGCAGTCTAGCTACTGAGCAGTTCTTC. It yields the protein CASSLATEQFF.

The V gene is TRBV5-4, the J gene TRBJ2-3; 8 bases agree with TRBD1. Germline-derived CDR1 and CDR2 are SGHNT and YYREEE (reference sequence). J was trimmed by 6 bases and V by 4 bases; bases with no gene match: 10. CDR3 length: 15 residues. The CDR3, as DNA: TGTGCCAGCAGCCCAGAGGGACAGGTGATTGATACGCAGTATTTT. This gives the protein CASSPEGQVIDTQYF.

The chain combines TRBV6-4 with TRBJ1-1; no reliable D call. Deletions cut 8 bases from V and 3 bases from J, with 13 bases between. Germline CDR1 reads MRHNA; CDR2 reads SNTAGT. This CDR3 comprises 13 residues. The CDR3 sequence: CASAREVDTEAFF. CDR3 nucleotide sequence: TGTGCCAGCGCGAGGGAGGTAGACACTGAAGCTTTCTTT.

The V gene is TRBV27, the J gene TRBJ1-6, with D possibly TRBD1 on 5 matching bases. V was trimmed by 7 bases and J by 6 bases, leaving 13 bases between them. The CDR3 spans 14 residues. Germline CDR1 and CDR2: MNHEY and SMNVEV (reference sequence). CDR3 in DNA: TGTGCCAGCACTCAGGGCTGGGGTAATTCACCCCTCCACTTT. Protein: CASTQGWGNSPLHF.

This clone appeared once. The rearrangement joins TRBV4-1 to TRBJ1-1; 11 bases are a match to TRBD1. The CDR3 covers 15 residues. Germline values: CDR1 MGHRA, CDR2 YSYEKL. Trimming removed 4 bases from V and 5 bases from J; junction bases left unmatched: 6. The CDR3 sequence: CASSPGQGADTEAFF. In DNA form, the CDR3 reads TGCGCCAGCAGCCCCGGACAGGGGGCTGATACTGAAGCTTTCTTT.

The chain is built from TRBV19 and TRBJ1-1; D is unresolved. The V end lost 4 bases, the J end lost 3 bases, and 6 bases lay between the germline ends. This CDR3 comprises 12 residues. Germline V gives CDR1 LNHDA, CDR2 SQIVND (reference sequence). The CDR3 protein is CASSRQYTEAFF. CDR3 DNA: TGTGCCAGTAGTAGGCAGTACACTGAAGCTTTCTTT.

The CDR3 protein is CASSYEDRALLETQYF. As DNA, the CDR3 is TGCGCCAGCAGCTACGAGGACAGGGCTCTTTTGGAGACCCAGTACTTC. J is TRBJ2-5 and V is TRBV5-1, with 8 nucleotides matching TRBD1. V trimming: 3 bases; J trimming: 5 bases; junction bases outside the gene matches: 12. Germline lookup yields CDR1 SGHRS and CDR2 YFSETQ. This CDR3 region has 16 residues.

This clone was recorded once. The chain joins TRBV7-2 to TRBJ1-4; the match to TRBD1 covers 8 bases. Germline trimming cut 6 bases from V and 4 bases from J; bases unmatched to any gene: 4. CDR1 and CDR2 (germline): SGHTA, FQGNSA. The CDR3 extends over 14 amino acids. Here the CDR3 DNA reads TGTGCCAGCAGTAACAGGGGGGGTAATGAAAAACTGTTTTTT. Translating gives CASSNRGGNEKLFF. The complete variable domain, with remaining parts taken from reference TRBV7-2 and TRBJ1-4, reads GAGVSQSPSNKVTEKGKDVELRCDPISGHTALYWYRQSLGQGLEFLIYFQGNSAPDKSGLPSDRFSAERTGGSVSTLTIQRTQQEDSAVYLCASSNRGGNEKLFFGSGTQLSVL.

The rearrangement links TRBV9 to TRBJ2-1; a weak D match, TRBD2 (5 bases). V lost 3 bases, J lost 0 bases, and 31 bases lay in between. Per germline, CDR1 SGDLS and CDR2 YYNGEE. The CDR3 loop spans 22 amino acids. The CDR3 nucleotides read TGTGCCAGCAGCGAGGCCGAGGGAGAAGGAGGTACCGTCCCGAGCTCCTACAATGAGCAGTTCTTC. Residues: CASSEAEGEGGTVPSSYNEQFF.

The chain recombines TRBV4-1 with TRBJ2-3; TRBD2 is a possible D gene (5 bases). The CDR3 covers 15 residues. Germline CDR1 reads MGHRA; CDR2 reads YSYEKL. Trimming shortened V by 4 bases and J by 6 bases, and 17 bases separated the two germline ends. The CDR3 loop reads CASSRVHGDMDTQYF. The CDR3 DNA reads as TGCGCCAGCAGCCGAGTACACGGGGATATGGATACGCAGTATTTT.

This clone has just a few counts. The chain links TRBV4-1 to TRBJ1-6; no reliable D call. Trimming pared 0 bases from V and 9 bases from J, leaving 18 bases between. The CDR3 is 17 amino acids. Germline V gene data show CDR1 as MGHRA and CDR2 as YSYEKL. Written as DNA, the CDR3 is TGCGCCAGCAGCCAAGAAAAGGTTCGGGAGTTGGGTTCACCCCTCCACTTT. It yields the protein CASSQEKVRELGSPLHF.

The rearrangement uses TRBV4-3 and TRBJ2-7; 9 bases align to TRBD2. The V gene's germline CDR1 is LGHNA and CDR2 YSLEER. CDR3 size: 16 residues. The V segment lost 3 bases and the J segment 0 bases; nucleotides outside the gene matches: 6. The CDR3 is CASSHISGGYSYEQYF. As DNA, the CDR3 is TGCGCCAGCAGCCACATTAGCGGGGGTTACTCCTACGAGCAGTACTTC.

The chain joins TRBV19 to TRBJ1-1; D remains unclear. V lost 3 bases, J lost 9 bases, and 8 bases lay in between. CDR1 and CDR2 (germline): LNHDA, SQIVND (reference sequence). The CDR3 loop spans 11 amino acids. The CDR3 DNA sequence: TGTGCCAGTAGTATCCCCTCTCAAGCTTTCTTT. It codes for CASSIPSQAFF.

The CDR3: CASSQGITPGNTIYF. In DNA, the CDR3 is TGCGCCAGCAGCCAAGGTATCACACCTGGAAACACCATATATTTT. The chain recombines TRBV4-3 with TRBJ1-3; D is ambiguous. Trimming took off 1 base at V and 2 bases at J, with 9 bases between the two ends. Germline V gene data show CDR1 as LGHNA and CDR2 as YSLEER. The CDR3 has 15 residues.

J is TRBJ1-6 and V is TRBV2, with 8 bases identical to TRBD1. Trimming took 6 bases from V and 7 from J; bases not matched to a gene: 8. Germline V CDR1 and CDR2: SNHLY, FYNNEI. The CDR3 spans 15 residues. The DNA for the CDR3 is TGTGCCAGCAGCGCCTCCCGGGACAGGAATTCACCCCTCCACTTT. Encoded protein: CASSASRDRNSPLHF.

This chain links TRBV27 with TRBJ2-5; 7 positions agree with TRBD1. Trimming cost V 6 bases and J 1 base; bases outside gene matches: 17. CDR1 is MNHEY, CDR2 SMNVEV, per germline (reference sequence). The CDR3 runs to 18 residues. The CDR3, as DNA: TGTGCCAGCAGCCCGTATCGGGGCGCGGACAGGATCCAAGAGACCCAGTACTTC. This sequence encodes CASSPYRGADRIQETQYF.

This chain joins TRBV7-2 and TRBJ1-4; maybe TRBD1 (5 bases). V lost 5 bases to trimming and J lost 3 bases, with 13 bases between them. The CDR3 runs 15 residues. Germline CDR1 SGHTA, CDR2 FQGNSA. The CDR3 sequence: CASSPGGGSNEKLFF. The CDR3 DNA reads TGTGCCAGCAGCCCCGGGGGAGGATCTAATGAAAAACTGTTTTTT.

The chain couples TRBV5-4 to TRBJ2-3; 8 nucleotides align to TRBD2. CDR1 SGHNT and CDR2 YYREEE come from the germline V gene (reference sequence). The CDR3 has 16 amino acids. V was clipped by 3 bases and J by 0 bases; unmatched bases: 6. The CDR3 DNA reads as TGTGCCAGCAGCTCACTAGCGGAGGAAAGCACAGATACGCAGTATTTT. This sequence encodes CASSSLAEESTDTQYF.

The chain employs TRBV2 and TRBJ2-3; the match to TRBD2 covers 9 bases. This CDR3 spans 16 amino acids. Germline CDR1 and CDR2: SNHLY and FYNNEI. J was trimmed by 2 bases and V by 3 bases; bases with no gene match: 6. CDR3 region: CASSDFTSGSTDTQYF. DNA for the CDR3: TGTGCCAGCAGTGATTTTACTAGCGGGTCCACAGATACGCAGTATTTT.

This clone was counted a few times. This chain connects TRBV5-8 to TRBJ2-7; 13 bases agree with TRBD2. V shed 4 bases and J 4 bases; nucleotides not matched to a gene: 5. Germline CDR1 SGHTS, CDR2 YDEGEE. This CDR3 has 15 amino acids. The CDR3: CASSRGLAGVYEQYF. The CDR3 DNA sequence: TGTGCCAGCAGCCGCGGACTAGCGGGGGTGTACGAGCAGTACTTC. Using reference TRBV5-8 and TRBJ2-7 for the parts outside the CDR3, the full variable domain is EAGVTQSPTHLIKTRGQQATLRCSPISGHTSVYWYQQALGLGLQFLLWYDEGEERNRGNFPPRFSGRQFPNYSSELNVNALELEDSALYLCASSRGLAGVYEQYFGPGTRLTVT.

V and J are TRBV7-3 and TRBJ2-1; 16 nucleotides line up with TRBD2. CDR1 is SGHTA and CDR2 is FQGTGA in the germline V gene. This CDR3 has 17 residues. J gave up 8 bases and V 10 bases, and 14 bases lay outside the gene matches. The CDR3 sequence: CANTPGTSGGVGDEQFF. The CDR3 bases are TGTGCCAACACCCCCGGGACTAGCGGGGGGGTCGGCGATGAGCAGTTCTTC.

This chain uses TRBV9 with TRBJ1-1, with 7 positions matching TRBD1. CDR1 is SGDLS and CDR2 is YYNGEE in the germline V gene. J lost 8 bases, V lost 3 bases, and 7 bases had no gene match. The CDR3 spans 13 residues. The CDR3 bases are TGTGCCAGCAGCGAGAGGGGGACAGACGAAGCTTTCTTT. It is translated as CASSERGTDEAFF.

The V and J genes are TRBV6-2 or TRBV6-3 and TRBJ1-1; D gene ambiguous. From germline, CDR1 is MNHEY and CDR2 SVGEGT. V was pared by 0 bases and J by 4 bases, with 9 bases between. This CDR3 spans 14 amino acids. CDR3 sequence reads: CASSYSGGATEAFF. The DNA of the CDR3 is TGTGCCAGCAGTTACTCAGGCGGAGCCACTGAAGCTTTCTTT.

The chain is built from TRBV30 and TRBJ1-1; D is unclear. Between the trimmed V and J ends, which lost 3 bases and 6 bases, there was a span of 14 bases. The CDR3 is 13 residues long. Germline assignment: CDR1 GTSNPN and CDR2 SVGIG (reference sequence). CDR3 amino acids: CAWRRESLAEAFF. The CDR3 bases are TGTGCCTGGAGGAGGGAGAGTCTCGCTGAAGCTTTCTTT.

This rearrangement joins TRBV5-5 to TRBJ1-2; tentative D call: TRBD1 (5 bases). V was shortened by 2 bases and J by 2 bases, with 13 bases between the two germline ends. Germline lookup yields CDR1 SGHKS and CDR2 YYEKEE (reference sequence). The CDR3 is made up of 15 amino acids. CDR3 coding DNA: TGTGCCAGCAGCTTTAGACGGGGGGTCAACTATGGCTACACCTTC. The encoded protein is CASSFRRGVNYGYTF. Full variable domain (remainder filled in from reference TRBV5-5 and TRBJ1-2): DAGVTQSPTHLIKTRGQQVTLRCSPISGHKSVSWYQQVLGQGPQFIFQYYEKEERGRGNFPDRFSARQFPNYSSELNVNALLLGDSALYLCASSFRRGVNYGYTFGSGTRLTVV.